This T cell receptor beta chain was identified in a study of cytomegalovirus exposure and HLA in healthy donors. General observations from the study: The authors enumerated over 150 TCR beta chains as linked to cytomegalovirus. The tendency of first-cohort TCR clusters to co-occur in the 120 or so validation repertoires emerged from a later analysis. The classifier reportedly diagnosed cytomegalovirus status with high sensitivity and specificity. Some public TCRs appeared in many individuals, while most sequences were rare.

As for this clone: Its antigen remains unidentified. At one of its ends the junction is not consistent with the germline gene, which may arise from a read error.

Germline V gene data show CDR1 as LGHNA and CDR2 as YNFKEQ. The CDR3 has 16 residues. Method: immunoSEQ multiplex PCR; TCRdb's copy keeps in-frame clones and lacks some. This sample has more than 150,000 clones, with about 86% found just once. Sequencing was carried out using PBMCs. The receptor comes from a woman between 18 and 29 years old in good health and CMV-seropositive. The rearrangement uses TRBV4-2 and TRBJ1-6, with D perhaps TRBD1 (6 bases). The CDR3 DNA reads TGTGCCAGCAGCAAAGAGGGTACAGGGATGAATTCACCCCTCCACTTT. Protein product: CASSKEGTGMNSPLHF.